A single sample is the source of the 30 T cell receptor beta chains below, sequenced in a study of cytomegalovirus exposure and HLA in healthy donors. The PCR was carried out with 60 Vbeta primers and 13 Jbeta primers. Profiled with immunoSEQ multiplex PCR; TCRdb holds only in-frame clones, not every one. The table has about 120,000 clones, 75% to 85% seen once. The material sequenced was PBMCs. Receptors were obtained from a female donor in good health and CMV-seropositive.

The CDR3 DNA follows: TGTGCCAGCAGTGGTTATTACCGGGACAGCGTCCAGCCCCAGCATTTT. Protein: CASSGYYRDSVQPQHF. V is TRBV2 and J is TRBJ1-5; 7 nucleotides match TRBD1. Unmatched junction bases numbered 13, after V lost 4 bases and J lost 7 bases. Germline lookup yields CDR1 SNHLY and CDR2 FYNNEI. CDR3 length equals 16 residues.

This chain links TRBV18 with TRBJ2-2; 14 positions match TRBD2. CDR1 and CDR2 (germline): KGHSH, LQKENI. With 4 bases clipped from V and 4 bases from J, the junction kept 5 bases outside the gene matches. The CDR3 has 17 amino acids. Here the CDR3 DNA reads TGTGCCAGCTCACAGGGACTAGCGGGGGTCGGCACCGGGGAGCTGTTTTTT. This gives the protein CASSQGLAGVGTGELFF.

In its sample, this clone was seen a few times. V and J are TRBV4-2 and TRBJ1-4; no definite D call. The CDR3 is made up of 15 amino acids. Germline CDR1 LGHNA, CDR2 YNFKEQ. V lost 5 bases, J lost 8 bases, and 18 bases lay in between. CDR3 DNA: TGTGCCAGCAGCACCGCCGAGACACTTTCAGAAAAACTGTTTTTT. Its translation is CASSTAETLSEKLFF.

This clone has a single count. J is TRBJ1-6 and V is TRBV9; TRBD1 matches at 10 bases. J lost 8 bases, V lost 4 bases, and 3 bases had no gene match. The CDR3 runs 14 residues. CDR1 is SGDLS and CDR2 is YYNGEE in the germline V gene. The CDR3 loop is CASSTGTGDSPLHF. CDR3 nucleotide sequence: TGTGCCAGCAGCACCGGGACAGGGGATTCACCCCTCCACTTT. The whole variable domain, filled in from reference TRBV9 and TRBJ1-6, reads DSGVTQTPKHLITATGQRVTLRCSPRSGDLSVYWYQQSLDQGLQFLIQYYNGEERAKGNILERFSAQQFPDLHSELNLSSLELGDSALYFCASSTGTGDSPLHFGNGTRLTVT.

This chain uses TRBV6-1 with TRBJ2-1, with no clear D. This CDR3 has 14 amino acids. Trimming took 3 bases from V and 4 from J, leaving 10 bases between them. The V gene's germline CDR1 is MNHNS and CDR2 SASEGT. The DNA of the CDR3 is TGTGCCAGCAGTGAGGTGACGGAGTACAATGAGCAGTTCTTC. It translates to CASSEVTEYNEQFF.

This chain links TRBV4-1 with TRBJ2-5, with 8 bases fitting TRBD1. CDR1 is MGHRA, CDR2 YSYEKL, per germline. The V segment lost 0 bases and the J segment 4 bases; nucleotides outside the gene matches: 10. This CDR3 comprises 17 residues. This CDR3 is CASSQDSRGQGLETQYF. In DNA, the CDR3 is TGCGCCAGCAGCCAAGATTCCCGCGGACAGGGCCTAGAGACCCAGTACTTC.

This clone was picked up one time. V gene TRBV19 combines with J gene TRBJ2-1; 7 bases line up with TRBD2. The length of the CDR3 is 16 residues. From germline, CDR1 is LNHDA and CDR2 SQIVND (reference sequence). Unmatched junction bases numbered 15, after V lost 6 bases and J lost 7 bases. CDR3 in amino acids: CASSLYAGVMENEQFF. The CDR3 nucleotides read TGTGCCAGTAGCCTTTATGCGGGGGTGATGGAGAATGAGCAGTTCTTC. The variable domain in full, with the rest retrieved from reference TRBV19 and TRBJ2-1, is DGGITQSPKYLFRKEGQNVTLSCEQNLNHDAMYWYRQDPGQGLRLIYYSQIVNDFQKGDIAEGYSVSREKKESFPLTVTSAQKNPTAFYLCASSLYAGVMENEQFFGPGTRLTVL.

This rearrangement joins TRBV6-5 to TRBJ1-1; D gene unclear. The germline V gene has CDR1 MNHEY and CDR2 SVGAGI. V was clipped by 2 bases and J by 3 bases, with 10 bases between them. This CDR3 region has 14 residues. CDR3 DNA: TGTGCCAGCAGTTACCATCCCCGAGACACTGAAGCTTTCTTT. It encodes CASSYHPRDTEAFF.

The gene calls are TRBV6-1 and TRBJ2-5, with 7 bases that match TRBD1. The ends lost 6 bases at V and 11 bases at J; junction bases unmatched: 15. The CDR3 is made up of 14 amino acids. Per germline, CDR1 MNHNS and CDR2 SASEGT. CDR3 bases: TGTGCCAGCAGATCCGGGACAGCACTCCCAGAGCAGTACTTC. Protein sequence: CASRSGTALPEQYF.

This chain links TRBV7-2 with TRBJ1-1; TRBD1 is a possible D gene (5 bases). Germline V gene data show CDR1 as SGHTA and CDR2 as FQGNSA. With 3 bases removed from V and 0 bases from J, the gap between germline ends came to 5 bases. This CDR3 contains 13 residues. The CDR3 loop is CASSLTVNTEAFF. DNA for the CDR3: TGTGCCAGCAGCTTGACAGTGAACACTGAAGCTTTCTTT.

This clone was observed once. The rearrangement joins TRBV9 to TRBJ1-2; D is unresolved. V was shortened by 0 bases and J by 4 bases, with 13 bases between the two germline ends. The CDR3 has 15 residues. The germline CDR1 and CDR2 sequences are SGDLS and YYNGEE. The CDR3 region is CASSVARDPTYGYTF. In DNA form, the CDR3 reads TGTGCCAGCAGCGTAGCCCGGGATCCGACCTATGGCTACACCTTC.

V usage is TRBV4-3 and J usage is TRBJ1-2; D remains ambiguous. There are 15 residues in the CDR3. Germline V lookup: CDR1 LGHNA, CDR2 YSLEER. Trimming shortened V by 0 bases and J by 8 bases, and 16 bases separated the two germline ends. The CDR3 DNA sequence: TGCGCCAGCAGCCAAGATCGTCCGACTGAGAGCGGCTACACCTTC. This gives the protein CASSQDRPTESGYTF.

This chain uses TRBV15 with TRBJ1-5; possible D gene TRBD1, 5 bases. CDR3 length equals 16 residues. From germline, CDR1 is LNHNV and CDR2 YYDKDF (reference sequence). The V end was cut by 0 bases, the J end by 9 bases, with 18 bases between. This chain's CDR3 is CATSRDRSLKQGPQHF. The DNA for the CDR3 is TGTGCCACCAGCAGAGATAGGAGTCTTAAGCAGGGGCCCCAGCATTTT.

The genes are TRBV9 and TRBJ1-3, with D unresolved. CDR3 length: 14 residues. V shed 4 bases and J shed 4 bases, with 12 bases lying between them. CDR1 is SGDLS and CDR2 is YYNGEE in the germline V gene. CDR3 nucleotides: TGTGCCAGCAGCCCCCCTCACTCCGGAAACACCATATATTTT. This sequence encodes CASSPPHSGNTIYF.

J is TRBJ1-1 and V is TRBV7-8; 10 bases map to TRBD1. Germline-derived CDR1 and CDR2 are SGHVS and FQNEAQ. The V and J ends lost 8 bases and 5 bases, in that order; junction bases with no gene match: 8. This CDR3 has 14 amino acids. The DNA of the CDR3 is TGTGCCAGCTTCTCTGGGACAGGGGTGACTGAAGCTTTCTTT. As protein: CASFSGTGVTEAFF.

CDR3 DNA sequence: TGTGCCAGCAGTGAAGGGGGAGGGTCGGAGACCCAGTACTTC. Its translation: CASSEGGGSETQYF. The chain is built from TRBV6-1 and TRBJ2-5; 7 bases line up with TRBD2. V shed 1 base, J shed 5 bases, and the junction held 4 bases outside the gene matches. The CDR3 runs to 14 residues. In germline, CDR1 is MNHNS, CDR2 SASEGT.

At least ten counts were recorded for this clone. This chain joins TRBV6-5 and TRBJ1-6, with 8 bases fitting TRBD1. Trimming cost V 8 bases and J 8 bases; bases outside gene matches: 5. The germline V gene has CDR1 MNHEY and CDR2 SVGAGI. The CDR3 extends over 13 amino acids. The CDR3 spells CASGTGQDSPLHF. CDR3 nucleotides: TGTGCCAGCGGGACGGGACAGGATTCACCCCTCCACTTT.

The chain links TRBV5-4 to TRBJ1-2; D uncertain. Germline CDR1 and CDR2: SGHNT and YYREEE (reference sequence). The CDR3 consists of 13 residues. The ends were cut back, 0 bases at V and 6 bases at J, with 9 bases in the middle. This CDR3 reads CASSLALGDGYTF. The CDR3 DNA sequence: TGTGCCAGCAGCTTGGCCTTGGGCGATGGCTACACCTTC.

V and J are TRBV5-1 and TRBJ2-2; TRBD1 matches 8 bases. This CDR3 contains 14 residues. Per the germline V gene, CDR1 is SGHRS and CDR2 is YFSETQ. V was pared by 5 bases and J by 1 base, with 1 base of the junction left unmatched. The CDR3 DNA follows: TGCGCCAGCAGAGGACAGGGGAACACCGGGGAGCTGTTTTTT. This translates into CASRGQGNTGELFF.

The rearrangement uses TRBV2 and TRBJ2-1; TRBD2 is a possible D gene (6 bases). Looked up from germline, CDR1 is SNHLY and CDR2 is FYNNEI. Between the trimmed V and J ends, which lost 4 bases and 9 bases, there was a span of 16 bases. The CDR3 runs to 14 residues. In nucleotides, the CDR3 is TGTGCCAGCAGTGCTACCGGGAGATCGGGTGAGCAGTTCTTC. It specifies CASSATGRSGEQFF.

This chain uses TRBV19 with TRBJ2-7, with 7 bases lining up with TRBD1. V lost 7 bases and J lost 9; bases outside the gene matches: 21. Germline V gene sequence: CDR1 LNHDA, CDR2 SQIVND (reference sequence). The length of the CDR3 is 16 residues. CDR3 residues: CASNETGPGGWLGQYF. The DNA for the CDR3 is TGTGCCAGTAATGAGACGGGGCCAGGGGGTTGGTTAGGGCAGTACTTC.

The rearrangement links TRBV2 to TRBJ1-6; D call uncertain. The CDR3 runs 13 residues. Per the germline V gene, CDR1 is SNHLY and CDR2 is FYNNEI. Trimming cost V 6 bases and J 7 bases, with 10 bases left between them. In nucleotides, the CDR3 is TGTGCCAGCAGGACTACGGTCAATTCACCCCTCCACTTT. Residues: CASRTTVNSPLHF.

This rearrangement joins TRBV27 to TRBJ2-1, with D possibly matching TRBD1 (6 bases). This CDR3 has 16 amino acids. Between the trimmed V and J ends, which lost 4 bases and 0 bases, there was a span of 13 bases. The germline CDR1 and CDR2 sequences are MNHEY and SMNVEV (reference sequence). For the CDR3, the DNA is TGTGCCAGCAGTTCACCGACAGGAGGCTCCTACAATGAGCAGTTCTTC. This translates into CASSSPTGGSYNEQFF.

This chain links TRBV7-2 with TRBJ2-7; 12 nucleotides line up with TRBD1. Germline CDR1 is SGHTA and CDR2 is FQGNSA. This CDR3 spans 15 amino acids. The V gene end was trimmed by 3 bases and the J gene end by 9 bases; junction bases not matched to a gene: 9. CDR3 nucleotide sequence: TGTGCCAGCAGCTTCTATTCGGGACAGGGGGCACGGCAGTACTTC. This codes for CASSFYSGQGARQYF.

This clone was observed a handful of times. The CDR3 loop is CASSYRDRRSFPAFF. DNA for the CDR3: TGTGCCAGCAGTTACAGGGACAGGAGGAGTTTCCCAGCTTTCTTT. J is TRBJ1-1 and V is TRBV6-5, with 8 bases aligning to TRBD1. After removal of 2 bases from V and 10 bases from J, the junction contained 12 bases not matched to a gene. Per the germline V gene, CDR1 is MNHEY and CDR2 is SVGAGI. The CDR3 consists of 15 residues.

This rearrangement joins TRBV5-8 to TRBJ2-7, with a tentative D call TRBD1 (8 bases). Trimming left V 4 bases short and J 3 bases short, with 17 bases between. Germline CDR1 reads SGHTS; CDR2 reads YDEGEE. The CDR3 totals 15 residues. CDR3 protein: CASSPRTGRVYEQYF. As DNA, the CDR3 is TGTGCCAGCAGCCCCCGGACAGGGAGGGTCTACGAGCAGTACTTC.

This rearrangement joins TRBV6-5 to TRBJ1-1; D not resolved. The ends were cut back, 6 bases at V and 4 bases at J, with 18 bases in the middle. The V gene's germline CDR1 is MNHEY and CDR2 SVGAGI. There are 15 residues in the CDR3. CDR3 region: CASRTFSVVVTEAFF. The CDR3 DNA sequence: TGTGCCAGCAGGACCTTCAGCGTCGTCGTCACTGAAGCTTTCTTT.

The rearrangement links TRBV4-1 to TRBJ2-5, with D unclear. The germline CDR1 and CDR2 sequences are MGHRA and YSYEKL. This CDR3 spans 14 amino acids. V lost 4 bases and J 2 bases, leaving 11 bases between the germline ends. The CDR3 DNA is TGCGCCAGCAGCCGTCCAGGTCTACAAGAGACCCAGTACTTC. It specifies CASSRPGLQETQYF.

This clone was counted only a few times. The V and J genes are TRBV19 and TRBJ2-3, with 11 nucleotides matching TRBD1. CDR1 and CDR2 (germline): LNHDA, SQIVND (reference sequence). The length of the CDR3 is 16 residues. V dropped 4 bases and J dropped 10; count of bases not matched to a gene: 13. The CDR3, as DNA: TGTGCCAGTAGTAATCCGGGACAGGGGGGGACGTGGGCGCAGTATTTT. This sequence encodes CASSNPGQGGTWAQYF.

This chain joins TRBV7-6 and TRBJ1-2; D ambiguous. Germline values: CDR1 SGHVS, CDR2 FNYEAQ. V lost 5 bases, J lost 0 bases, and 16 bases lay in between. The CDR3 contains 16 residues. The CDR3 sequence: CASSPGGGRANYGYTF. The CDR3 coding sequence is TGTGCCAGCAGCCCCGGAGGTGGGAGAGCTAACTATGGCTACACCTTC.